This T cell receptor beta chain derives from a study of T cell responses to AZD1222 COVID-19 vaccine. At the level of the study: Investigators merged groups given second doses at roughly 4 or roughly 12 weeks.

Study-level points and caveats: Spike-specific TCR repertoires showed rising breadth and depth after two AZD1222 doses. Only a handful of people who got AZD1222 tested seropositive at baseline. Among the donors, most were white British and more were female, and clonal diversity was possibly underestimated.

A word on this clone: Its antigen is still unknown.

The assay was immunoSEQ multiplex PCR, and TCRdb's table has in-frame clones only and misses some. This sample yields 110,000 to 150,000 clones, of which roughly nine tenths are seen a single time; around 3% belongs to the top ten. This TCR was recovered from an adult in good health. This material consisted of peripheral blood, taken on day 0 of AZD1222 vaccination.

This CDR3 reads CASMLPGPDYEQYF. The CDR3 region has the DNA TGTGCCAGCATGTTACCGGGACCCGACTACGAGCAGTACTTC. The genes are TRBV11-2 and TRBJ2-7, with D perhaps given as TRBD1 or TRBD2 (5 bases each). CDR1 is SGHAT and CDR2 is FQNNGV in the germline V gene. The CDR3 runs 14 residues. V lost 7 bases and J 3 bases, leaving 16 bases between the germline ends.